The 2 T cell receptor beta chains presented below share a single source sample, sequenced in a study of control samples from healthy donors and cancer patients. Clones were sequenced by immunoSEQ multiplex PCR, and TCRdb holds only the in-frame ones, with some missing. The sample includes about 150,000 clones, around 95% of them seen just once. The sequencing input was blood. All receptors come from a man aged 35-49 years in good health.

This chain uses TRBV30 with TRBJ1-5; D remains ambiguous. Between the trimmed V and J ends, which lost 0 bases and 0 bases, there was a span of 6 bases. The CDR3 is made up of 14 amino acids. Germline loops: CDR1 GTSNPN, CDR2 SVGIG (reference sequence). CDR3 DNA sequence: TGTGCCTGGAGTGTATTTAATAGCAATCAGCCCCAGCATTTT. Amino acid sequence: CAWSVFNSNQPQHF.

The chain is built from TRBV28 and TRBJ1-2; D unclear. Trimming removed 7 bases at V and 4 bases at J, with 19 bases between. Germline-derived CDR1 and CDR2 are MDHEN and SYDVKM. CDR3 length equals 15 residues. In nucleotides, the CDR3 is TGTGCCAGCAAGCAAGAGAGGCCAGGAGGCTATGGCTACACCTTC. Translation: CASKQERPGGYGYTF.